The 30 T cell receptor beta chains presented below share a single source sample, sequenced in a study of T cell responses to AZD1222 COVID-19 vaccine. The protocol was immunoSEQ multiplex PCR, while the TCRdb copy is restricted to in-frame clones and leaves out a portion. The data show approximately 140,000 clones, about 91% seen once. Sample: peripheral blood, taken on day 0 of AZD1222 vaccination. The receptors were gathered from an adult in good health.

The V and J genes are TRBV11-2 and TRBJ2-7; TRBD1 agrees at 8 bases. Germline V CDR1 and CDR2: SGHAT, FQNNGV. V lost 5 bases, J lost 4 bases, and 4 bases stayed unmatched. This CDR3 is built from 13 residues. The CDR3 DNA sequence: TGTGCCAGCAGCCACCGGACAGGGTACGAGCAGTACTTC. Amino acids: CASSHRTGYEQYF.

This clone was counted once. The chain joins TRBV2 to TRBJ1-2; no reliable D call. The V end was cut by 8 bases, the J end by 8 bases, with 30 bases between. In germline, CDR1 is SNHLY, CDR2 FYNNEI. The CDR3 totals 17 residues. CDR3 residues: CASHSWATFQPTGGYTF. DNA of the CDR3: TGTGCCAGCCACTCCTGGGCCACATTCCAGCCCACGGGCGGCTACACCTTC.

Concerning this clone itself: At one end the junction does not follow the germline gene, possibly because of a read error. The CDR3 bases are TGTGCCAGCAGCGGACGCGTTTTC. Its protein is CASSGRVF. This sequence joins TRBV7-2 and TRBJ2-7; D uncertain. Germline CDR1 reads SGHTA; CDR2 reads FQGNSA. The CDR3 covers 8 residues.

The chain links TRBV19 to TRBJ1-1, with no clear D. The V gene's germline CDR1 is LNHDA and CDR2 SQIVND (reference sequence). The V gene lost 3 bases and the J gene lost 7 bases, with 12 bases spanning the gap. CDR3 length: 13 amino acids. The chain's CDR3 is CASSMSFGVEAFF. The CDR3 bases are TGTGCCAGTAGTATGTCGTTCGGGGTTGAAGCTTTCTTT.

The chain uses TRBV4-3 and TRBJ1-6, with D tentatively TRBD1 (5 bases). Germline-derived CDR1 and CDR2 are LGHNA and YSLEER. The CDR3 has 15 residues. The ends were cut back, 0 bases at V and 7 bases at J, with 10 bases in the middle. CDR3 coding DNA: TGCGCCAGCAGCCAAGATCCACGGGGCAATTCACCCCTCCACTTT. Translation: CASSQDPRGNSPLHF.

This sequence joins TRBV6-5 and TRBJ1-2, with 8 bases that match TRBD1. The CDR3 covers 14 residues. Germline values: CDR1 MNHEY, CDR2 SVGAGI. V shed 6 bases, J shed 3 bases, and the junction held 6 bases outside the gene matches. The CDR3 loop reads CASRPGQGYYGYTF. For the CDR3, the DNA is TGTGCCAGCAGACCCGGACAGGGATACTATGGCTACACCTTC.

The chain links TRBV19 to TRBJ2-5; D may be TRBD2 (6 bases). The CDR3 loop spans 16 amino acids. Germline loops: CDR1 LNHDA, CDR2 SQIVND (reference sequence). V was clipped by 4 bases and J by 6 bases, with 21 bases between them. The CDR3 DNA follows: TGTGCCAGTAGTACGAGGTTGGGGGAGGTTGGGAAGACCCAGTACTTC. Its translation: CASSTRLGEVGKTQYF.

The chain's CDR3 is CAIRFGGRGPSYEQYF. The CDR3 coding sequence is TGTGCCATCAGATTCGGGGGCAGGGGACCCTCCTACGAGCAGTACTTC. V usage is TRBV10-3 and J usage is TRBJ2-7; either TRBD1 or TRBD2 may supply D (6 bases each). V gave up 6 bases and J gave up 0 bases, with 18 bases separating them. The germline gives CDR1 ENHRY, CDR2 SYGVKD. This CDR3 comprises 16 residues.

This chain uses TRBV25-1 with TRBJ2-1, with 8 positions matching TRBD1. The CDR3 covers 14 residues. The germline gives CDR1 MGHDK, CDR2 SYGVNS. Trimming removed 5 bases from V and 3 bases from J; junction bases left unmatched: 3. The CDR3 region is CASSWGQVYNEQFF. The DNA for the CDR3 is TGTGCCAGCAGTTGGGGACAGGTCTACAATGAGCAGTTCTTC.

CDR3 residues: CASSSQDRGGEQYF. The DNA for the CDR3 is TGTGCCAGCAGCTCGCAGGACAGGGGGGGCGAGCAGTACTTC. This sequence joins TRBV5-4 and TRBJ2-7; 10 positions agree with TRBD1. The CDR3 runs to 14 residues. In germline, CDR1 is SGHNT, CDR2 YYREEE (reference sequence). V dropped 3 bases and J dropped 6; count of bases not matched to a gene: 6.

This chain uses TRBV4-3 with TRBJ1-3; D gene unclear. The CDR3 is 15 amino acids. Deletions cut 4 bases from V and 0 bases from J, with 10 bases between. Per germline, CDR1 LGHNA and CDR2 YSLEER. The CDR3 spells CASSPSEDSGNTIYF. As DNA, the CDR3 is TGCGCCAGCAGCCCCTCAGAGGACTCTGGAAACACCATATATTTT.

This clone was found once. The rearrangement joins TRBV11-2 to TRBJ1-1; no clear D gene. Germline lookup yields CDR1 SGHAT and CDR2 FQNNGV. CDR3 size: 13 residues. Trimming shortened V by 5 bases and J by 1 base, and 8 bases separated the two germline ends. CDR3 loop: CASSPSGNTEAFF. CDR3 sequence (DNA): TGTGCCAGCAGCCCTTCGGGGAACACTGAAGCTTTCTTT.

The rearrangement joins TRBV21-1 to TRBJ2-7. TRBV21-1 is a known pseudogene. The CDR3 loop spans 14 amino acids. CDR3 in DNA: TGTGCCAGCAGCGGGGGACCCACCTCCTACGAGCAGTACTTC. This gives the protein CASSGGPTSYEQYF.

The count of this clone is one. The V gene is TRBV27, the J gene TRBJ2-3; maybe TRBD1 (5 bases). Trimming left V 3 bases short and J 2 bases short, with 12 bases between. CDR1 is MNHEY and CDR2 is SMNVEV in the germline V gene (reference sequence). The CDR3 totals 15 residues. DNA for the CDR3: TGTGCCAGCAGTTTTCAGGGTCCTTACACAGATACGCAGTATTTT. This translates into CASSFQGPYTDTQYF.

The gene calls are TRBV4-3 and TRBJ2-3; D may correspond to TRBD1 or TRBD2 (6 bases each). V lost 0 bases, J lost 6 bases, and 10 bases lay in between. The CDR3 consists of 14 residues. The germline gives CDR1 LGHNA, CDR2 YSLEER. Here the CDR3 reads CASSQDGGRDTQYF. Written as DNA, the CDR3 is TGCGCCAGCAGCCAAGACGGGGGCCGGGATACGCAGTATTTT.

The rearrangement links TRBV28 to TRBJ2-7; 11 bases align to TRBD2. This CDR3 is 15 amino acids long. Germline V lookup: CDR1 MDHEN, CDR2 SYDVKM. V lost 3 bases, J lost 4 bases, and 5 bases stayed unmatched. Written as DNA, the CDR3 is TGTGCCAGCAGTTTGGGGCTAGCGGGAGGTTACGAGCAGTACTTC. The encoded protein is CASSLGLAGGYEQYF.

On this clone: This sample includes further DNA sequences coding for the same CDR3. This chain joins TRBV18 and TRBJ1-1; D not resolved. The CDR3 consists of 14 residues. V shed 3 bases and J shed 1 base, with 9 bases lying between them. Germline CDR1 KGHSH, CDR2 LQKENI. The CDR3 region has the DNA TGTGCCAGCTCACCCACCGGCGGGAACACTGAAGCTTTCTTT. It translates to CASSPTGGNTEAFF.

The chain has TRBV4-3 and TRBJ2-7; 8 bases map to TRBD2. Germline-derived CDR1 and CDR2 are LGHNA and YSLEER. The V gene end was trimmed by 0 bases and the J gene end by 4 bases; junction bases not matched to a gene: 11. This CDR3 contains 17 residues. CDR3 in DNA: TGCGCCAGCAGCCAAGAATTGGTAAGCGGGAGTTTGTACGAGCAGTACTTC. Encoded protein: CASSQELVSGSLYEQYF.

The chain carries TRBV9 and TRBJ1-6, with D uncertain. Between the trimmed V and J ends, which lost 0 bases and 11 bases, there was a span of 12 bases. The CDR3 sequence is 14 residues long. Per germline, CDR1 SGDLS and CDR2 YYNGEE. CDR3 sequence reads: CASSVGTLGAPLHF. Written as DNA, the CDR3 is TGTGCCAGCAGCGTAGGGACGCTTGGAGCACCCCTCCACTTT.

The chain joins TRBV27 to TRBJ1-1; D call uncertain. In germline, CDR1 is MNHEY, CDR2 SMNVEV (reference sequence). This CDR3 contains 14 residues. V dropped 6 bases and J dropped 10 bases, with 21 bases sitting between them. CDR3 sequence: CASSPVTRTARAFF. The CDR3 DNA sequence: TGTGCCAGCAGCCCCGTAACGAGGACGGCTCGAGCTTTCTTT.

The chain combines TRBV3-1 (or the pseudogene TRBV3-2) with TRBJ1-2, with 8 nucleotides matching TRBD1. V lost 1 base and J lost 8; bases outside the gene matches: 18. CDR1 LGHDT and CDR2 YNNKEL come from the germline V gene (reference sequence). This CDR3 is 18 amino acids long. The CDR3 DNA is TGTGCCAGCAGCCAAGTGCTCCGCAAGGACAGGGCCCAGCGGGGCTACACCTTC. Amino acids: CASSQVLRKDRAQRGYTF.

The chain is built from TRBV5-4 and TRBJ2-2, with 10 bases identical to TRBD2. This CDR3 contains 17 residues. The ends lost 4 bases at V and 4 bases at J; junction bases unmatched: 10. Germline V gene sequence: CDR1 SGHNT, CDR2 YYREEE (reference sequence). The DNA of the CDR3 is TGTGCCAGCAGCCTAAGCTCACTAGCGGGAATCACCGGGGAGCTGTTTTTT. Protein: CASSLSSLAGITGELFF.

The chain couples TRBV6-2 or TRBV6-3 to TRBJ2-7, with D possibly TRBD1 on 6 matching bases. With 0 bases removed from V and 7 bases from J, the gap between germline ends came to 25 bases. CDR1 is MNHEY and CDR2 is SVGEGT in the germline V gene. The CDR3 totals 18 residues. The CDR3 loop is CASSYSLESVRGQGEQYF. The CDR3 DNA reads as TGTGCCAGCAGTTACTCGCTCGAGAGTGTCAGGGGACAAGGGGAGCAGTACTTC.

The chain combines TRBV5-6 with TRBJ2-3; 9 bases align to TRBD1. CDR3 size: 16 residues. The germline V gene has CDR1 SGHDT and CDR2 YYEEEE. V dropped 4 bases and J dropped 2; count of bases not matched to a gene: 8. The CDR3, as DNA: TGTGCCAGCAGCATCGAGACAGGGGGTAACACAGATACGCAGTATTTT. Translating gives CASSIETGGNTDTQYF. Based on the CDR3 plus reference TRBV5-6 and TRBJ2-3, the full variable domain is DAGVTQSPTHLIKTRGQQVTLRCSPKSGHDTVSWYQQALGQGPQFIFQYYEEEERQRGNFPDRFSGHQFPNYSSELNVNALLLGDSALYLCASSIETGGNTDTQYFGPGTRLTVL.

This chain uses TRBV7-8 with TRBJ2-7; no clear D gene. V was clipped by 4 bases and J by 2 bases, with 12 bases between them. Germline CDR1 and CDR2: SGHVS and FQNEAQ. The CDR3 totals 14 residues. As DNA, the CDR3 is TGTGCCAGCAGCTCCGGTGGCCTAACCTACGAGCAGTACTTC. It codes for CASSSGGLTYEQYF.

V gene TRBV5-1 combines with J gene TRBJ1-2; no clear D. The CDR3 is 13 amino acids. V dropped 1 base and J dropped 7 bases, with 11 bases sitting between them. Germline assignment: CDR1 SGHRS and CDR2 YFSETQ. The CDR3 loop is CASSLQETFGYTF. In DNA form, the CDR3 reads TGCGCCAGCAGCTTGCAGGAAACCTTTGGCTACACCTTC. Full variable domain (rest looked up from reference TRBV5-1 and TRBJ1-2): KAGVTQTPRYLIKTRGQQVTLSCSPISGHRSVSWYQQTPGQGLQFLFEYFSETQRNKGNFPGRFSGRQFSNSRSEMNVSTLELGDSALYLCASSLQETFGYTFGSGTRLTVV.

The chain carries TRBV18 and TRBJ1-4; D is undetermined. The CDR3 runs 16 residues. Per germline, CDR1 KGHSH and CDR2 LQKENI. Trimming took 3 bases from V and 0 from J, leaving 11 bases between them. The DNA for the CDR3 is TGTGCCAGCTCACCCCTAGGCCGACCAACTAATGAAAAACTGTTTTTT. Its protein product is CASSPLGRPTNEKLFF.

The chain joins TRBV21-1 to TRBJ2-1; the table's D call TRBD1 went unverified against the DNA. TRBV21-1 is a known pseudogene. CDR3 length equals 14 residues. The CDR3 loop is CASSNPRTANEQFF. Here the CDR3 DNA reads TGTGCCAGCAGCAACCCTCGGACAGCTAATGAGCAGTTCTTC.

This chain links TRBV5-6 with TRBJ1-2, with unresolved D. The CDR3 spans 14 residues. Germline CDR1 reads SGHDT; CDR2 reads YYEEEE. With 0 bases removed from V and 2 bases from J, the gap between germline ends came to 8 bases. The CDR3 sequence: CASSLGGNNYGYTF. The CDR3 DNA reads TGTGCCAGCAGCTTGGGGGGAAACAACTATGGCTACACCTTC. Variable domain in full (rest from reference TRBV5-6 and TRBJ1-2): DAGVTQSPTHLIKTRGQQVTLRCSPKSGHDTVSWYQQALGQGPQFIFQYYEEEERQRGNFPDRFSGHQFPNYSSELNVNALLLGDSALYLCASSLGGNNYGYTFGSGTRLTVV.

This clone was counted a single time. The rearrangement joins TRBV6-4 to TRBJ2-1, with TRBD1 matching over 8 bases. This CDR3 is built from 15 residues. Germline V gene data show CDR1 as MRHNA and CDR2 as SNTAGT. Trimming removed 0 bases from V and 6 bases from J; junction bases left unmatched: 4. For the CDR3, the DNA is TGTGCCAGCAGTGACTCGGACAGGGCGGTCAATGAGCAGTTCTTC. Protein product: CASSDSDRAVNEQFF.